One and the same sample provided the 18 T cell receptor beta chains below, sequenced in a study of glioma-infiltrating T cells after dendritic cell vaccination. Generated by immunoSEQ multiplex PCR, the TCRdb table keeps only in-frame clones and is missing some. The profile shows roughly 100,000 clones, 81% of them singletons. Sequencing used blood, obtained before dendritic cell vaccination. Source of these receptors: a human donor with glioblastoma.

This rearrangement joins TRBV9 to TRBJ2-7, with TRBD1 matching 7 bases. V trimming: 0 bases; J trimming: 1 base; junction bases outside the gene matches: 4. There are 15 residues in the CDR3. Germline V gene lookup returns CDR1 SGDLS and CDR2 YYNGEE. CDR3 amino acids: CASSVEGGVSYEQYF. The CDR3 DNA follows: TGTGCCAGCAGCGTAGAAGGGGGCGTTTCCTACGAGCAGTACTTC.

The rearrangement joins TRBV2 to TRBJ2-7, with a tentative D call TRBD1 (6 bases). Trimming removed 7 bases at V and 6 bases at J, with 13 bases between. The CDR3 spans 12 residues. Germline CDR1 is SNHLY and CDR2 is FYNNEI. The CDR3 region has the DNA TGTGCCAGCAATCCGACAGGCGGCGAGCAGTACTTC. Residues: CASNPTGGEQYF.

The chain combines TRBV5-1 with TRBJ1-4, with no clear D. V lost 3 bases and J lost 7, with 16 bases in between. Germline V gene lookup returns CDR1 SGHRS and CDR2 YFSETQ. The CDR3 sequence is 15 residues long. The CDR3 sequence: CASSSLGGWGEKLFF. The CDR3 nucleotides are TGCGCCAGCAGCTCCCTCGGAGGGTGGGGTGAAAAACTGTTTTTT.

The gene calls are TRBV4-1 and TRBJ1-2; no clear D. Germline CDR1 and CDR2: MGHRA and YSYEKL. The CDR3 is 15 residues long. Trimming cost V 1 base and J 4 bases, with 13 bases left between them. The CDR3 protein is CASSQGSDSSYGYTF. Here the CDR3 DNA reads TGCGCCAGCAGCCAAGGTTCGGATAGCAGCTATGGCTACACCTTC.

The chain joins TRBV7-2 to TRBJ2-3, with D maybe TRBD2 (6 bases). Looked up from germline, CDR1 is SGHTA and CDR2 is FQGNSA. Between the trimmed V and J ends, which lost 1 base and 1 base, there was a span of 12 bases. The CDR3 contains 16 residues. Written as DNA, the CDR3 is TGTGCCAGCAGCTTAGTGTACGGCGGGGGCACAGATACGCAGTATTTT. It is translated as CASSLVYGGGTDTQYF.

This chain connects TRBV5-4 to TRBJ2-2; 7 bases match TRBD1. Germline loops: CDR1 SGHNT, CDR2 YYREEE (reference sequence). The CDR3 is 16 residues long. J was trimmed by 3 bases and V by 4 bases; bases with no gene match: 9. CDR3 DNA sequence: TGTGCCAGCAGCCGCATGACAGGGCCCCACACCGGGGAGCTGTTTTTT. It is translated as CASSRMTGPHTGELFF. The variable domain in full, with the rest retrieved from reference TRBV5-4 and TRBJ2-2, is ETGVTQSPTHLIKTRGQQVTLRCSSQSGHNTVSWYQQALGQGPQFIFQYYREEENGRGNFPPRFSGLQFPNYSSELNVNALELDDSALYLCASSRMTGPHTGELFFGEGSRLTVL.

This clone was seen once. This sequence joins TRBV7-2 and TRBJ1-6; TRBD1 is a possible D gene (6 bases). This CDR3 contains 15 residues. V was trimmed by 2 bases and J by 5 bases, leaving 10 bases between them. Germline-derived CDR1 and CDR2 are SGHTA and FQGNSA. CDR3 sequence: CASSLQGFDNSPLHF. Written as DNA, the CDR3 is TGTGCCAGCAGCTTACAGGGGTTTGATAATTCACCCCTCCACTTT.

J is TRBJ2-2 and V is TRBV15; 8 bases align to TRBD2. The CDR3 covers 14 residues. Germline CDR1 reads LNHNV; CDR2 reads YYDKDF (reference sequence). The ends lost 3 bases at V and 5 bases at J; junction bases unmatched: 2. The CDR3 protein is CATSSLAGTGELFF. The CDR3 DNA sequence: TGTGCCACCAGCAGCTTAGCGGGGACCGGGGAGCTGTTTTTT.

This clone has ten or more counts. The CDR3 DNA reads as TGTGCCAGCAGCAACAGGCCAGCGGGGACCAACACAGATACGCAGTATTTT. It is translated as CASSNRPAGTNTDTQYF. The V and J genes are TRBV13 and TRBJ2-3, with 7 nucleotides matching TRBD2. V shed 5 bases and J 2 bases; nucleotides not matched to a gene: 13. The germline V gene has CDR1 PRHDT and CDR2 FYEKMQ (reference sequence). This CDR3 spans 17 amino acids.

In this sample, this clone turned up a few times. V and J are TRBV5-1 and TRBJ1-5; 9 bases agree with TRBD1. J gave up 7 bases and V 1 base, and 6 bases lay outside the gene matches. Germline V gives CDR1 SGHRS, CDR2 YFSETQ. This CDR3 has 15 amino acids. CDR3 region: CASSLLGQGSQPQHF. The CDR3 DNA follows: TGCGCCAGCAGCTTGCTGGGACAGGGTAGCCAGCCCCAGCATTTT.

This clone was picked up one time. The V and J genes are TRBV6-6 and TRBJ1-1; D not certain. This CDR3 is built from 16 residues. V shed 7 bases and J shed 8 bases, with 26 bases lying between them. Germline V gene sequence: CDR1 MNHNY, CDR2 SVGAGI (reference sequence). DNA of the CDR3: TGTGCCAGCACACCCGGCAGCCAGGCGGGGAATCACGAAGCTTTCTTT. Translated: CASTPGSQAGNHEAFF.

V gene TRBV7-2 combines with J gene TRBJ1-2; 12 bases fit TRBD1. In germline, CDR1 is SGHTA, CDR2 FQGNSA. V was clipped by 2 bases and J by 2 bases; unmatched bases: 6. The CDR3 runs to 17 residues. This chain's CDR3 is CASSLRPGTGGNYGYTF. In nucleotides, the CDR3 is TGTGCCAGCAGCTTACGACCCGGGACAGGGGGCAACTATGGCTACACCTTC.

This clone has more than one count but fewer than ten. The rearrangement uses TRBV10-3 and TRBJ1-4, with 7 bases fitting TRBD1. The CDR3 contains 12 residues. The V gene end was trimmed by 5 bases and the J gene end by 8 bases; junction bases not matched to a gene: 2. Per the germline V gene, CDR1 is ENHRY and CDR2 is SYGVKD. CDR3 sequence: CAISSDREKLFF. CDR3 DNA sequence: TGTGCCATCAGTTCGGACAGGGAAAAACTGTTTTTT.

In its sample, this clone was seen once. The CDR3 region has the DNA TGTGCCAGTAGGGACGGCGGGGGTCCTTACAATGAGCAGTTCTTC. It translates to CASRDGGGPYNEQFF. The genes are TRBV6-1 and TRBJ2-1; 7 positions match TRBD2. Trimming at V came to 9 bases and at J to 4 bases, leaving 12 bases not matched to a gene. The CDR3 has 15 residues. Germline V lookup: CDR1 MNHNS, CDR2 SASEGT.

This sequence joins TRBV7-8 and TRBJ2-3; 9 bases match TRBD1. Germline trimming cut 5 bases from V and 4 bases from J; bases unmatched to any gene: 7. The CDR3 spans 15 residues. Germline lookup yields CDR1 SGHVS and CDR2 FQNEAQ. CDR3 sequence (DNA): TGTGCCAGCAGCATGGGACAGGGCCAAGCAGATACGCAGTATTTT. Its protein is CASSMGQGQADTQYF.

The chain links TRBV5-1 to TRBJ2-1; TRBD2 matches at 10 bases. CDR3 length: 18 amino acids. After removal of 4 bases from V and 8 bases from J, the junction contained 18 bases not matched to a gene. The germline V gene has CDR1 SGHRS and CDR2 YFSETQ. For the CDR3, the DNA is TGCGCCAGCAGCCCCTCACCTCTTGGGCTAGCGGGGGCCTATGAGCAGTTCTTC. Translation: CASSPSPLGLAGAYEQFF. Drawing the rest from reference TRBV5-1 and TRBJ2-1, the complete variable domain is KAGVTQTPRYLIKTRGQQVTLSCSPISGHRSVSWYQQTPGQGLQFLFEYFSETQRNKGNFPGRFSGRQFSNSRSEMNVSTLELGDSALYLCASSPSPLGLAGAYEQFFGPGTRLTVL.

The V call is TRBV30, the J call TRBJ2-7; TRBD1 matches 9 bases. The CDR3 covers 15 residues. The junction had 6 bases not matched to a gene; V was cut back by 3 bases and J by 0 bases. Germline lookup yields CDR1 GTSNPN and CDR2 SVGIG (reference sequence). CDR3 DNA sequence: TGTGCCTGGAGGAGGGACAGGGCGGCCTCCTACGAGCAGTACTTC. This sequence encodes CAWRRDRAASYEQYF.

The CDR3: CASGTTNTDTQYF. The CDR3, as DNA: TGCGCCAGCGGGACTACCAACACAGATACGCAGTATTTT. The chain employs TRBV10-1 and TRBJ2-3; 7 nucleotides agree with TRBD2. The germline V gene has CDR1 WNHNN and CDR2 SYGVQD (reference sequence). The ends lost 8 bases at V and 2 bases at J; junction bases unmatched: 4. The CDR3 totals 13 residues.